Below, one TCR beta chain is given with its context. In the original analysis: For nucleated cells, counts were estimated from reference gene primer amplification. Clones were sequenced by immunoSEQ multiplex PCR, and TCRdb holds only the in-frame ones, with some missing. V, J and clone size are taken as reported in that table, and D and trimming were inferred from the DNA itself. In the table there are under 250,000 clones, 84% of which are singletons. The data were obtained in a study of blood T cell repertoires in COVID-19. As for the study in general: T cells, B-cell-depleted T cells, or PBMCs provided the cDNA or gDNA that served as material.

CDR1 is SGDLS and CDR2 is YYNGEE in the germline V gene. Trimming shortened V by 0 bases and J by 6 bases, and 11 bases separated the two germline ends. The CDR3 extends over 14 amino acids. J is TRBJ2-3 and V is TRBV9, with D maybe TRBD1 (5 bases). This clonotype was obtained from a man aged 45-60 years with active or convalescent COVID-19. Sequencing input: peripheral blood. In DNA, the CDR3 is TGTGCCAGCAGCGTAGCAGGGTCCGGGGATACGCAGTATTTT. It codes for CASSVAGSGDTQYF.